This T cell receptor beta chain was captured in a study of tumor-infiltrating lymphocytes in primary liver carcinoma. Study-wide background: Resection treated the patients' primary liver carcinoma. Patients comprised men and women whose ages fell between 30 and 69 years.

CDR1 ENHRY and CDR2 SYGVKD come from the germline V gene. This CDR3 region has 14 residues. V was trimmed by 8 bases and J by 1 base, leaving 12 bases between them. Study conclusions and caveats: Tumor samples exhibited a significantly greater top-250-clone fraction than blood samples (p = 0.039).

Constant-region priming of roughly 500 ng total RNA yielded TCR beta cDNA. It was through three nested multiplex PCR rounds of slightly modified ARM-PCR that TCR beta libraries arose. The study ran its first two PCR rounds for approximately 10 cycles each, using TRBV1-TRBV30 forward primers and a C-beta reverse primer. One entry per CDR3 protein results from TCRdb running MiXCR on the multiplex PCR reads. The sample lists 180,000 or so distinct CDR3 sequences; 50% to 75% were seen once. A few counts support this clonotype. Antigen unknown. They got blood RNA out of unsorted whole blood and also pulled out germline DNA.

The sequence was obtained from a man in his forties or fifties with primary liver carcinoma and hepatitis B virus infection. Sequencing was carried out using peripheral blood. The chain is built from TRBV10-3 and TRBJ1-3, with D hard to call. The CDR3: CAIGIGLSGNTIYF. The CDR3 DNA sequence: TGTGCCATCGGGATAGGCTTATCTGGAAACACCATATATTTT.